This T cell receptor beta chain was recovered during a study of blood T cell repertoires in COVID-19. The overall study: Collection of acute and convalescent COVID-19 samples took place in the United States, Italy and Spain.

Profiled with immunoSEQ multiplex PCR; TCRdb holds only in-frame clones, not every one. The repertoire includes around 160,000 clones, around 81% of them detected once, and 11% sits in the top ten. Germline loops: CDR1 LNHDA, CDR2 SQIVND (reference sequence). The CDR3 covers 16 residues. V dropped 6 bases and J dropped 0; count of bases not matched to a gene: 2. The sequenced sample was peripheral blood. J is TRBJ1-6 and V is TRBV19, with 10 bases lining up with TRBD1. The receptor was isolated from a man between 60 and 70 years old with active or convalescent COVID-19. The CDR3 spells CASRGQGSSYNSPLHF. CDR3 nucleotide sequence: TGTGCCAGTAGGGGACAGGGGAGCTCCTATAATTCACCCCTCCACTTT.